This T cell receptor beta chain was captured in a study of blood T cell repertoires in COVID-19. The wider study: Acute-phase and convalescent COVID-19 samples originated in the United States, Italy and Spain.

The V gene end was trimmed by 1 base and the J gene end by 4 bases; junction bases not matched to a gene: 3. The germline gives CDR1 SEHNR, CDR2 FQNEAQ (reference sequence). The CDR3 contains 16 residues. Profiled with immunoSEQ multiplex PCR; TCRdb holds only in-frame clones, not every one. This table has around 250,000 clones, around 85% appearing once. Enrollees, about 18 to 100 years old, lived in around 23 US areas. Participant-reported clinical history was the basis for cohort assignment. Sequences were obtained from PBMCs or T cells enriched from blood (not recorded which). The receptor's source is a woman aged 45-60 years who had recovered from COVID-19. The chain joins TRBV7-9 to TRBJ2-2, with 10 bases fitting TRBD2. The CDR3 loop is CASSLGLAGVTGELFF. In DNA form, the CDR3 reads TGTGCCAGCAGCTTAGGGCTAGCGGGAGTCACCGGGGAGCTGTTTTTT.